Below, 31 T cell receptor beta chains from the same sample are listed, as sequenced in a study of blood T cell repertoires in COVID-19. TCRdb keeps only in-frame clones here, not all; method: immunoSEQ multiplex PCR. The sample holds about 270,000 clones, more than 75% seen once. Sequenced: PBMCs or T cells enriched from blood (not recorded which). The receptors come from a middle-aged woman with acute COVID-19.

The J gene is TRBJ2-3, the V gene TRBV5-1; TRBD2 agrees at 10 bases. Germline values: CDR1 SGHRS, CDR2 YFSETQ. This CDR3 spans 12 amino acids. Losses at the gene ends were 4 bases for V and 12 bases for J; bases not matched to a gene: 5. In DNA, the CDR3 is TGCGCCAGCAGCCAGACTAGCGGGCGACAGTATTTT. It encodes CASSQTSGRQYF. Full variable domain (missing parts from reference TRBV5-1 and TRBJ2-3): KAGVTQTPRYLIKTRGQQVTLSCSPISGHRSVSWYQQTPGQGLQFLFEYFSETQRNKGNFPGRFSGRQFSNSRSEMNVSTLELGDSALYLCASSQTSGRQYFGPGTRLTVL.

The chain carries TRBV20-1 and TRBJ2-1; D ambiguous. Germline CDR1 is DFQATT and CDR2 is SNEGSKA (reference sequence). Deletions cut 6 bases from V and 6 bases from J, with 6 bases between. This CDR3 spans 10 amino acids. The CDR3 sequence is CSAVSNEQFF. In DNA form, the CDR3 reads TGCAGTGCCGTCTCCAATGAGCAGTTCTTC.

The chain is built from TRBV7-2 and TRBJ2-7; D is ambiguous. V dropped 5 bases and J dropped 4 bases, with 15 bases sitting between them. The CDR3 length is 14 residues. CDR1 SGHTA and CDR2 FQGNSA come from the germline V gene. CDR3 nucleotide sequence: TGTGCCAGCAGCCCCACCCCACTACTTTACGAGCAGTACTTC. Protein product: CASSPTPLLYEQYF.

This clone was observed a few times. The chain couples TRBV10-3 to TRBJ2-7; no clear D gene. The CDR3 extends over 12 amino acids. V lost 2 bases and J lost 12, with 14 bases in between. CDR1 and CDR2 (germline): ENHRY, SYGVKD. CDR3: CAISETGLLLYF. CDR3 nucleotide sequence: TGTGCCATCAGTGAGACTGGGCTCCTGCTGTACTTC.

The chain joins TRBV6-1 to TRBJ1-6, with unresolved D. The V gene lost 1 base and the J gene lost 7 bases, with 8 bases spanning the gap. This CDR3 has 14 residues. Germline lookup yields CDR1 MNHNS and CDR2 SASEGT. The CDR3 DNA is TGTGCCAGCAGTGAAGGGAGGGCAAATTCACCCCTCCACTTT. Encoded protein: CASSEGRANSPLHF.

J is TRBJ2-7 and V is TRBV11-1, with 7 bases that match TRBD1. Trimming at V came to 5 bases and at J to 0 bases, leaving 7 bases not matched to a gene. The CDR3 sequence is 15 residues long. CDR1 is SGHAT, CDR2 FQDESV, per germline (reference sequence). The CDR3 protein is CASSIAGTVSYEQYF. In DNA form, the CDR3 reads TGTGCCAGCAGCATTGCCGGGACAGTCTCCTACGAGCAGTACTTC.

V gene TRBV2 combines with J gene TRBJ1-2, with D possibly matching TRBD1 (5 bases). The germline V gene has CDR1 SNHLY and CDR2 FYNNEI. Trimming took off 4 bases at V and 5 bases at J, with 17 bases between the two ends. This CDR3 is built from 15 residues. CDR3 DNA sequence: TGTGCCAGCAGTGTTCGCCTCCTTGGGGCTTATGGCTACACCTTC. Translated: CASSVRLLGAYGYTF.

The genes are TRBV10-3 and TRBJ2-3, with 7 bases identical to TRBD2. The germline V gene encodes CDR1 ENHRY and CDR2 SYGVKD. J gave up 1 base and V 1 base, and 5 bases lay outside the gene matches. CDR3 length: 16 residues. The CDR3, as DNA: TGTGCCATCAGTGAGTTAGCGGGTACCGGCACAGATACGCAGTATTTT. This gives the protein CAISELAGTGTDTQYF.

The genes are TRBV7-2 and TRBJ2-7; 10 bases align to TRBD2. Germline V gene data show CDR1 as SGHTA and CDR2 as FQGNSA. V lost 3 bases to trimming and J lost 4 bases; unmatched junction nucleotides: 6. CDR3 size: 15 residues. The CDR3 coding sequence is TGTGCCAGCAGCTTCGGGACTAGCGTTCCTTACGAGCAGTACTTC. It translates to CASSFGTSVPYEQYF.

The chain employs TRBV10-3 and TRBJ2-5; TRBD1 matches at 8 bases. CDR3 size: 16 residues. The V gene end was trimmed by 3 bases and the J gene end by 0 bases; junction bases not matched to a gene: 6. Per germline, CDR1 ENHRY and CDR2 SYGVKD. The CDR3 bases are TGTGCCATCAGTGAATTTGGGGACAGGAACCAAGAGACCCAGTACTTC. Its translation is CAISEFGDRNQETQYF.

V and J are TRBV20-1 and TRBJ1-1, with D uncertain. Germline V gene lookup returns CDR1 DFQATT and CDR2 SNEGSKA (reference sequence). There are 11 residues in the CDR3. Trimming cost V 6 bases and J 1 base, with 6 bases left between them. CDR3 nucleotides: TGCAGTGCACTTCAGAACACTGAAGCTTTCTTT. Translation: CSALQNTEAFF.

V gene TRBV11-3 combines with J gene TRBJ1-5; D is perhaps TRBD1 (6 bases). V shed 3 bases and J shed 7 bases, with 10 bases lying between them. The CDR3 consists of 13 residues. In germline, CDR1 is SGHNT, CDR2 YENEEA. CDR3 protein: CASSLRGGQPQHF. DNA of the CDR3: TGTGCCAGCAGCTTGAGGGGGGGGCAGCCCCAGCATTTT. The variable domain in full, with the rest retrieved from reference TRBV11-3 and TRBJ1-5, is EAGVVQSPRYKIIEKKQPVAFWCNPISGHNTLYWYLQNLGQGPELLIRYENEEAVDDSQLPKDRFSAERLKGVDSTLKIQPAELGDSAVYLCASSLRGGQPQHFGDGTRLSIL.

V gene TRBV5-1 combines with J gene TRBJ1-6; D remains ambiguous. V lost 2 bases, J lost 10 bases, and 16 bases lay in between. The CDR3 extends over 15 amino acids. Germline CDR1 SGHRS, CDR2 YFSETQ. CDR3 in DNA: TGCGCCAGCAGCTTACCTCTAGATAACTCGTCACCCCTCCACTTT. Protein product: CASSLPLDNSSPLHF. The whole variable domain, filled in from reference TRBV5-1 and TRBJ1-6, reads KAGVTQTPRYLIKTRGQQVTLSCSPISGHRSVSWYQQTPGQGLQFLFEYFSETQRNKGNFPGRFSGRQFSNSRSEMNVSTLELGDSALYLCASSLPLDNSSPLHFGNGTRLTVT.

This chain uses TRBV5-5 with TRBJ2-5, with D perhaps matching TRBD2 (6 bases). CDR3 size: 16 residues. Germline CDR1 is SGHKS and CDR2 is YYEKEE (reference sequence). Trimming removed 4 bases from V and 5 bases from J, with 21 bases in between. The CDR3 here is CASSDRGTGRWETQYF. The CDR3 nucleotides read TGTGCCAGCAGCGACCGGGGGACGGGCAGGTGGGAGACCCAGTACTTC.

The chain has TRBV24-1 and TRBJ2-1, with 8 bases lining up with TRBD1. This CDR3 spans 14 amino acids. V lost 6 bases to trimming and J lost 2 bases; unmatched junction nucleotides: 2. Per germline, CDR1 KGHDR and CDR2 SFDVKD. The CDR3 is CATSRQGTYNEQFF. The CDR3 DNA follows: TGTGCCACCAGTAGACAGGGGACCTACAATGAGCAGTTCTTC.

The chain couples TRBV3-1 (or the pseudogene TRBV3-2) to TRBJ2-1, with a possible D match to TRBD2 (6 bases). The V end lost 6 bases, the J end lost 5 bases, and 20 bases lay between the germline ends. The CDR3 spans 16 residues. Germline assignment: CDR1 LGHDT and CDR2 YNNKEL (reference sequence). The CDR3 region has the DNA TGTGCCAGCAGTTTGGGACTCTCAATGGGAGACAATGAGCAGTTCTTC. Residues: CASSLGLSMGDNEQFF.

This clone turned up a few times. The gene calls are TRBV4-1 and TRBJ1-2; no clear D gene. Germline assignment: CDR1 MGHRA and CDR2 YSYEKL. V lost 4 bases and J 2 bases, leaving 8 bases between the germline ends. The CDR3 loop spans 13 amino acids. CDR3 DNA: TGCGCCAGCAGCCCCGTAGAGAACTATGGCTACACCTTC. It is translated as CASSPVENYGYTF.

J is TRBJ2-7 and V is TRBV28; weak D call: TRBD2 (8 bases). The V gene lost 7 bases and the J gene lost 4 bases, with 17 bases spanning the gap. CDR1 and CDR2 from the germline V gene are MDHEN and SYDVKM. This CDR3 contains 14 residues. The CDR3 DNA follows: TGTGCCAGCACCCCCGGGAGGGGGCCATACGAGCAGTACTTC. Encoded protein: CASTPGRGPYEQYF.

The chain's CDR3 is CASSPRVGASEQFF. The CDR3 DNA sequence: TGCGCCAGCAGCCCCCGGGTGGGAGCATCTGAGCAGTTCTTC. V and J are TRBV5-1 and TRBJ2-1; tentative D call: TRBD2 (5 bases). Trimming pared 4 bases from V and 9 bases from J, leaving 17 bases between. The CDR3 has 14 amino acids. The germline V gene has CDR1 SGHRS and CDR2 YFSETQ. The entire variable domain, with the rest obtained from reference TRBV5-1 and TRBJ2-1, is as follows: KAGVTQTPRYLIKTRGQQVTLSCSPISGHRSVSWYQQTPGQGLQFLFEYFSETQRNKGNFPGRFSGRQFSNSRSEMNVSTLELGDSALYLCASSPRVGASEQFFGPGTRLTVL.

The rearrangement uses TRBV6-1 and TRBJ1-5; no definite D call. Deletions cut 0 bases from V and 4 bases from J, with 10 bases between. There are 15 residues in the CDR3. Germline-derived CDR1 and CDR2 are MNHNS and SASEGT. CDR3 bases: TGTGCCAGCAGTGAAGCGCTTCTCAGGAATCAGCCCCAGCATTTT. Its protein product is CASSEALLRNQPQHF.

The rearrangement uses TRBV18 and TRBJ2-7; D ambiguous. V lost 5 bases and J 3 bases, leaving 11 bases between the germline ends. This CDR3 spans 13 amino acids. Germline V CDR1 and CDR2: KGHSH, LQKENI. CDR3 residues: CASSRVRDYEQYF. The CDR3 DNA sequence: TGTGCCAGCTCAAGAGTACGAGACTACGAGCAGTACTTC.

The CDR3 loop reads CASRQSGRAYNEQFF. CDR3 DNA: TGTGCCAGCAGACAAAGCGGGAGGGCCTACAATGAGCAGTTCTTC. The rearrangement uses TRBV6-5 and TRBJ2-1; 10 nucleotides agree with TRBD2. V was pared by 6 bases and J by 2 bases, with 4 bases of the junction left unmatched. This CDR3 comprises 15 residues. Germline-derived CDR1 and CDR2 are MNHEY and SVGAGI.

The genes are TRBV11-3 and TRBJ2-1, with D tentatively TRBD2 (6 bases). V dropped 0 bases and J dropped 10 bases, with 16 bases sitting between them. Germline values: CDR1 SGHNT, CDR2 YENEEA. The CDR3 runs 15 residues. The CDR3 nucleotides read TGTGCCAGCAGCTTAGATGGGGGAGGAAGGGACGAGCAGTTCTTC. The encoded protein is CASSLDGGGRDEQFF.

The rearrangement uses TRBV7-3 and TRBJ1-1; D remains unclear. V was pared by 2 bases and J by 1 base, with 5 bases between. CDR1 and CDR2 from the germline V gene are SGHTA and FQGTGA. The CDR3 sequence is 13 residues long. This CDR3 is CASSLEGNTEAFF. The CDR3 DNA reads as TGTGCCAGCAGCTTAGAGGGGAACACTGAAGCTTTCTTT.

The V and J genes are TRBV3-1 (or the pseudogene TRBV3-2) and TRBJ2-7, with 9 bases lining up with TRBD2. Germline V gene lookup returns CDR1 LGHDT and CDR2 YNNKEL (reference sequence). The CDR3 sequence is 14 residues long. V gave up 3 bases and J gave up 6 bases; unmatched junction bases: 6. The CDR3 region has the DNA TGTGCCAGCAGCCATTTTGCGGGAGGGGCCGAGCAGTACTTC. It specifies CASSHFAGGAEQYF.

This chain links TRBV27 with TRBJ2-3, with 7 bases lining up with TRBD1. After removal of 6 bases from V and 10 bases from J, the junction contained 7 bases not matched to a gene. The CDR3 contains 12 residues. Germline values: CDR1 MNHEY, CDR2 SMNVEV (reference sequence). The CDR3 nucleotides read TGTGCCAGCAGGGACCGGGACAGATCGCAGTATTTT. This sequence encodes CASRDRDRSQYF.

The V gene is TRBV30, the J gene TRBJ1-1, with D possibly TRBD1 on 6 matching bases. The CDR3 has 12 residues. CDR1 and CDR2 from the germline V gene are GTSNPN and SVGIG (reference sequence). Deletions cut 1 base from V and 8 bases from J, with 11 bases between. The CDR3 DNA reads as TGTGCCTGGAGTGCCGGGGGGGGCGAAGCTTTCTTT. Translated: CAWSAGGGEAFF.

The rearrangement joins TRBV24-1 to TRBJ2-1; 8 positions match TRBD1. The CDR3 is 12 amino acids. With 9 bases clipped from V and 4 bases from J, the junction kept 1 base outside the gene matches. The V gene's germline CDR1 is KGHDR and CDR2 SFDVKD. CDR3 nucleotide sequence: TGTGCCACCGGACAGGGATACAATGAGCAGTTCTTC. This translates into CATGQGYNEQFF.

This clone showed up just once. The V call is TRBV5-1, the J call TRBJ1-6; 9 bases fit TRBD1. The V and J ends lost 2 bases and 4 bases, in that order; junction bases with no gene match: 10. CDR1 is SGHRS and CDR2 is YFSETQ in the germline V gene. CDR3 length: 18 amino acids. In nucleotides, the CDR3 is TGCGCCAGCAGCTTACAGGGGGCTGTTTCTCTGTATAATTCACCCCTCCACTTT. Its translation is CASSLQGAVSLYNSPLHF. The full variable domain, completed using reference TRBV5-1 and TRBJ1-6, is KAGVTQTPRYLIKTRGQQVTLSCSPISGHRSVSWYQQTPGQGLQFLFEYFSETQRNKGNFPGRFSGRQFSNSRSEMNVSTLELGDSALYLCASSLQGAVSLYNSPLHFGNGTRLTVT.

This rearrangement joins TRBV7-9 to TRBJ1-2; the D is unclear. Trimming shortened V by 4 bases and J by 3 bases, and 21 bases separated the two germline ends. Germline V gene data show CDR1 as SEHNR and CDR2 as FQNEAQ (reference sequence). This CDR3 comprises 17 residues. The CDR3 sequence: CASSYPRPEGTDYGYTF. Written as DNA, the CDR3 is TGTGCCAGCAGCTACCCTCGGCCGGAGGGCACGGACTATGGCTACACCTTC.

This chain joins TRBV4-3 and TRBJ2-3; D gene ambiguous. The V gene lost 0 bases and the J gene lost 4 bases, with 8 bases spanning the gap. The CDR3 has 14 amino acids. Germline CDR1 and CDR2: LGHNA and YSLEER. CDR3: CASSQEPGPDTQYF. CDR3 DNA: TGCGCCAGCAGCCAAGAACCCGGTCCAGATACGCAGTATTTT.